This section outlines one T cell receptor (beta chain) sequence together with its context. This specimen belongs to a study of blood T cell repertoires in COVID-19. Method: immunoSEQ multiplex PCR; TCRdb's copy keeps in-frame clones and lacks some. The sample shows more than 250,000 clones, roughly 80% of them seen only once. Between the trimmed V and J ends, which lost 4 bases and 6 bases, there was a span of 12 bases. CDR1 is GTSNPN, CDR2 SVGIG, per germline (reference sequence). The CDR3 spans 12 residues. This TCR was sampled from a man between 40 and 49 years old who had been exposed to COVID-19. V usage is TRBV30 and J usage is TRBJ1-1, with TRBD1 as a possible D gene (6 bases). Specimen: PBMCs or T cells enriched from blood (not recorded which). In DNA, the CDR3 is TGTGCCTGGACAACCGGGGGGCCTGAAGCTTTCTTT. Translating it yields CAWTTGGPEAFF.